This entry features one T cell receptor beta chain sequence. The antigen it recognizes is unknown. Base qualities were left out, and no much larger clone turns up one base away. Library creation used 5' RACE. The sequencing machine was an Illumina HiSeq 2500. A second PCR of about 6 to 12 cycles was run with a J-beta primer mix and a sample-barcoded 5' primer. A template-switch 5' adaptor carrying 12 random nucleotides introduced a unique molecular identifier onto each TCR beta cDNA molecule. At least 3 million CDR3-containing paired-end reads were obtained from each sample. The Mint cDNA synthesis kit, primed by a TRBC-specific oligonucleotide, was used to synthesize first-strand cDNA from all RNA. After uracil-DNA glycosylase treatment, a first 18-cycle PCR used universal primers M1SS and BC2_uni_R on all cDNA. Per the original workflow: Each sample was normalized by randomly selecting 1 million high-quality reads, each carrying a distinct molecular identifier. Instead of being binned into consensus sequences, reads with shared molecular identifiers were discarded. MiTCR, with a Q25 quality threshold and the strictest error-elimination algorithm, was used for CDR3 identification, clonotype clustering and error correction. Lower-bound total TCR beta diversity was estimated with a nonparametric unseen species model using Euler transformation. Through fastp at Q25 and MiXCR, TCRdb rebuilt clones from the public reads, retaining in-frame beta chains. Each CDR3 protein gets just one entry, which takes the most common genes and DNA from the rows behind it. TCRdb's processing, not the authors' own work, is the source of the V and J calls. The sample table records about 900,000 distinct CDR3 sequences; about 48% of these occur just once. The ten largest clones represent 10% to 15% of the sample.

This sample stems from a study of blood T cells in healthy people across ages (dated by TCRdb to 2015 to 2017). For the study in its entirety: In model experiments, roughly one uniquely barcoded TCR beta cDNA molecule per two T cells was captured by template switching. To track age-related changes in TCR beta repertoire diversity, the study relied on deep sequencing normalized with unique cDNA molecular identifiers. Four age groups were formed from the donors: young (average approximately 15 years), middle-aged (around 39), aged (about 62) and long-lived (roughly 81). To avoid experimental bias, donors of different ages were distributed randomly across sequencing lanes. Using the same blood draw, the study looked at two additional independent replicas of 1 million unique cDNA reads for two donors, one aged 18 to 30 and the other aged 80 or older. What the research found in general, with its limitations: Observed TCR beta diversity per million T cells fell roughly linearly with age, and a significant reduction was already apparent by age about 36. Estimates of total diversity from one million sequenced T cells were regarded as lower bounds and underestimates. A strong correlation was found between observed TCR beta diversity and the percentage of naive T cells measured by flow cytometry. Bulk unsorted PBMC profiling prevented conclusive comparison of naive and antigen-experienced compartments. Compared with the aged group, more naive CD4+ T cells, fewer expanded clones and increased TCR diversity were shown by the long-lived group, suggesting age selection. Because the CMV infection status of the donors was unknown, age-related changes in expanded clonotypes may potentially have been confounded.

The junction shows trimming of 4 bases on V and 4 bases on J, plus 10 bases between the germline ends. Via the germline V gene, CDR1 is LGHNA and CDR2 YNFKEQ. The CDR3 runs 14 amino acids, cysteine and phenylalanine included. Just the 42-base CDR3 DNA is kept, in frame starting at base 1. Systemically healthy Caucasian individuals from Russia, some 38 in total and aged roughly 6 to 90 years, were included as donors. Each donor gave ten milliliters of peripheral blood, drawn into EDTA-treated Vacutainer tubes. Ficoll-Paque density-gradient centrifugation was used to isolate PBMCs, with at least 6 million obtained per sample. Total RNA was extracted from PBMCs with Trizol reagent, with at least 5 micrograms obtained per sample. The percentages of naive CD45RAhigh/CD27high T cells were determined by flow cytometry on a PBMC aliquot from every donor.

The rearranged chain carries TRBV4-2 and TRBJ1-4, with a tentative D gene TRBD1 over 5 matching bases. Sequences were obtained from blood. The sequence came from a man younger than 40 in good health. The CDR3: CASSPTDHNEKLFF. The bases read TGTGCCAGCAGCCCGACAGACCATAATGAAAAACTGTTTTTT.